The 32 T cell receptor beta chains presented below share a single source sample, sequenced in a study of T-cell reconstitution after alpha-beta-depleted transplantation in children. The authors prepared the TCRbeta library with unique molecular identifiers. Each CDR3 protein gets one entry after TCRdb re-called the PCR reads with MiXCR. The repertoire holds around 960,000 distinct CDR3 sequences, with roughly 29% as singletons. The source material was PBMCs, mostly from graft donor cells, sampled 360 days after TCRalphabeta/CD19-depleted stem cell transplant. Every receptor here comes from a boy in the first two years of life who had a stem cell transplant for SCID, so the T cells may come from the graft donor.

This chain links TRBV5-1 with TRBJ2-5; D may be TRBD2 (6 bases). Trimming left V 4 bases short and J 4 bases short, with 14 bases between. This CDR3 spans 14 amino acids. CDR1 SGHRS and CDR2 YFSETQ come from the germline V gene. The CDR3: CASSRREVRETQYF. The CDR3, as DNA: TGCGCCAGCAGCCGCAGGGAGGTGCGAGAGACCCAGTACTTC.

This sequence joins TRBV20-1 and TRBJ2-1; TRBD2 aligns across 12 bases. Trimming removed 3 bases from V and 9 bases from J; junction bases left unmatched: 12. The germline CDR1 and CDR2 sequences are DFQATT and SNEGSKA (reference sequence). The CDR3 has 16 residues. This CDR3 is CSASLDSSGGAGEQFF. CDR3 coding DNA: TGCAGTGCTAGTCTAGATTCTAGCGGGGGGGCGGGTGAGCAGTTCTTC.

The rearrangement links TRBV7-9 to TRBJ1-1, with 7 bases that match TRBD1. The CDR3 has 15 amino acids. After removal of 5 bases from V and 0 bases from J, the junction contained 6 bases not matched to a gene. From germline, CDR1 is SEHNR and CDR2 FQNEAQ (reference sequence). CDR3 sequence: CASSPPGQMNTEAFF. In DNA, the CDR3 is TGTGCCAGCAGCCCGCCGGGACAGATGAACACTGAAGCTTTCTTT.

This clonotype was observed many times. The chain joins TRBV12-3 or TRBV12-4 to TRBJ2-5; D tentatively reads TRBD1 or TRBD2 (5 bases each). The CDR3 is made up of 14 amino acids. V gave up 1 base and J gave up 4 bases, with 10 bases separating them. CDR3 coding DNA: TGTGCCAGCAGTTTAGGAGGGGCCGGAGAGACCCAGTACTTC. The encoded protein is CASSLGGAGETQYF.

The chain employs TRBV5-1 and TRBJ1-2; 10 bases line up with TRBD1. This CDR3 region has 14 residues. Germline V gene sequence: CDR1 SGHRS, CDR2 YFSETQ. V trimming: 3 bases; J trimming: 7 bases; junction bases outside the gene matches: 6. The CDR3: CASSSPRTGGGYTF. The CDR3 DNA sequence: TGCGCCAGCAGCTCACCGAGGACAGGGGGTGGCTACACCTTC.

The rearrangement links TRBV4-2 to TRBJ2-7; TRBD2 matches at 10 bases. The ends lost 2 bases at V and 0 bases at J; junction bases unmatched: 7. The CDR3 extends over 17 amino acids. Looked up from germline, CDR1 is LGHNA and CDR2 is YNFKEQ. The CDR3 DNA sequence: TGTGCCAGCAGCCAACCCTATAGCGGGGGGAGCTCCTACGAGCAGTACTTC. Translated, it gives CASSQPYSGGSSYEQYF.

This clonotype was counted between two and nine times. The chain combines TRBV20-1 with TRBJ1-6; D unresolved. CDR3 length: 12 amino acids. Germline values: CDR1 DFQATT, CDR2 SNEGSKA (reference sequence). The CDR3 DNA follows: TGCTCCCACCAGCAGTTTAATTCACCCCTCCACTTT. It yields the protein CSHQQFNSPLHF.

This clonotype has a handful of counts. The chain couples TRBV29-1 to TRBJ1-1; D is perhaps TRBD1 (6 bases). V lost 7 bases and J lost 1, with 16 bases in between. The CDR3 is 14 residues long. Germline CDR1 SQVTM, CDR2 ANQGSEA. CDR3 amino acids: CSDHRVGENTEAFF. The DNA for the CDR3 is TGCAGCGATCACAGGGTAGGAGAGAACACTGAAGCTTTCTTT.

A few counts support this clonotype. This chain joins TRBV18 and TRBJ1-1, with D possibly TRBD1 on 6 matching bases. CDR3 length: 15 amino acids. From germline, CDR1 is KGHSH and CDR2 LQKENI. With 2 bases removed from V and 2 bases from J, the gap between germline ends came to 12 bases. The CDR3 region has the DNA TGTGCCAGCTCACCAAGGGGGGCCTTAAACACTGAAGCTTTCTTT. Translation: CASSPRGALNTEAFF.

The chain links TRBV4-2 to TRBJ1-3; possible D gene TRBD1, 6 bases. The V end was cut by 0 bases, the J end by 5 bases, with 14 bases between. The CDR3 has 16 residues. The germline CDR1 and CDR2 sequences are LGHNA and YNFKEQ. The CDR3 sequence is CASSQDGGRDRNTIYF. In DNA, the CDR3 is TGTGCCAGCAGCCAAGATGGAGGCAGGGACAGAAACACCATATATTTT.

This clonotype has a handful of counts. J is TRBJ2-3 and V is TRBV6-2 or TRBV6-3; D unclear. CDR3 length: 15 residues. Trimming stripped 8 bases from V and 0 bases from J, with 15 bases between. CDR1 is MNHEY, CDR2 SVGEGT, per germline. The DNA of the CDR3 is TGTGCCAGCGGACCCGGACCCTTTAGCACAGATACGCAGTATTTT. Its protein is CASGPGPFSTDTQYF.

V is TRBV7-6 and J is TRBJ2-3, with 9 positions matching TRBD2. V was pared by 1 base and J by 3 bases, with 14 bases of the junction left unmatched. This CDR3 comprises 19 residues. The germline V gene has CDR1 SGHVS and CDR2 FNYEAQ. CDR3 nucleotides: TGTGCCAGCAGCTTAGTAGGACAGATTAGCGGGGGAGTGACAGATACGCAGTATTTT. This encodes CASSLVGQISGGVTDTQYF.

The chain links TRBV5-1 to TRBJ2-5, with 9 bases fitting TRBD2. V trimming: 0 bases; J trimming: 2 bases; junction bases outside the gene matches: 5. This CDR3 contains 16 residues. Per germline, CDR1 SGHRS and CDR2 YFSETQ. The chain's CDR3 is CASSLGLAGIQETQYF. CDR3 coding DNA: TGCGCCAGCAGCTTGGGCCTAGCGGGGATACAAGAGACCCAGTACTTC.

The J gene is TRBJ2-1, the V gene TRBV3-1; either TRBD1 or TRBD2 may fit D (5 bases each). The CDR3 totals 16 residues. The germline V gene has CDR1 LGHDT and CDR2 YNNKEL (reference sequence). V was trimmed by 4 bases and J by 2 bases, leaving 15 bases between them. The CDR3 loop reads CASSLLRGVPYNEQFF. CDR3 bases: TGTGCCAGCAGCCTACTGAGAGGGGTGCCCTACAATGAGCAGTTCTTC.

This clonotype was picked up a small number of times. The chain joins TRBV6-1 to TRBJ2-1, with 11 bases matching TRBD2. V lost 5 bases to trimming and J lost 9 bases; unmatched junction nucleotides: 15. The CDR3 covers 17 residues. The germline V gene encodes CDR1 MNHNS and CDR2 SASEGT. The CDR3 DNA reads TGTGCCAGCAGTCCGAGACTAGCGGGGAGGCGGGATGGTGAGCAGTTCTTC. It codes for CASSPRLAGRRDGEQFF.

This clonotype was recorded a few times. The gene calls are TRBV5-1 and TRBJ2-7; 7 positions agree with TRBD2. Germline V gene sequence: CDR1 SGHRS, CDR2 YFSETQ. The V and J ends lost 2 bases and 2 bases, in that order; junction bases with no gene match: 7. The CDR3 is 15 amino acids. Here the CDR3 DNA reads TGCGCCAGCAGCTTCCGTAGCGGGTCAGCCTACGAGCAGTACTTC. It codes for CASSFRSGSAYEQYF. The entire variable domain, with the rest obtained from reference TRBV5-1 and TRBJ2-7, is as follows: KAGVTQTPRYLIKTRGQQVTLSCSPISGHRSVSWYQQTPGQGLQFLFEYFSETQRNKGNFPGRFSGRQFSNSRSEMNVSTLELGDSALYLCASSFRSGSAYEQYFGPGTRLTVT.

The CDR3 loop reads CASTGRSSYNEQFF. The CDR3 nucleotides read TGTGCCAGCACCGGACGGAGCTCCTACAATGAGCAGTTCTTC. The genes are TRBV2 and TRBJ2-1; D gene unclear. V dropped 7 bases and J dropped 0 bases, with 10 bases sitting between them. Per the germline V gene, CDR1 is SNHLY and CDR2 is FYNNEI. The CDR3 runs to 14 residues. Complete variable domain (other parts from reference TRBV2 and TRBJ2-1): EPEVTQTPSHQVTQMGQEVILRCVPISNHLYFYWYRQILGQKVEFLVSFYNNEISEKSEIFDDQFSVERPDGSNFTLKIRSTKLEDSAMYFCASTGRSSYNEQFFGPGTRLTVL.

The rearrangement uses TRBV18 and TRBJ2-7; no reliable D call. The CDR3 totals 16 residues. Trimming took off 1 base at V and 6 bases at J, with 19 bases between the two ends. Germline-derived CDR1 and CDR2 are KGHSH and LQKENI. CDR3 nucleotides: TGTGCCAGCTCACCACTGGCAGACCCTCGCTCAGGCGAGCAGTACTTC. This codes for CASSPLADPRSGEQYF. Variable domain in full (rest from reference TRBV18 and TRBJ2-7): NAGVMQNPRHLVRRRGQEARLRCSPMKGHSHVYWYRQLPEEGLKFMVYLQKENIIDESGMPKERFSAEFPKEGPSILRIQQVVRGDSAAYFCASSPLADPRSGEQYFGPGTRLTVT.

The V call is TRBV20-1, the J call TRBJ2-7, with TRBD1 matching 11 bases. Trimming took 6 bases from V and 5 from J; bases not matched to a gene: 6. Germline values: CDR1 DFQATT, CDR2 SNEGSKA (reference sequence). The CDR3 has 13 residues. CDR3 region: CSAPGQGGHEQYF. CDR3 coding DNA: TGCAGTGCACCGGGACAGGGGGGCCACGAGCAGTACTTC.

There are a few counts of this clonotype. This chain links TRBV3-1 with TRBJ2-3; TRBD2 is a possible D gene (6 bases). Per germline, CDR1 LGHDT and CDR2 YNNKEL (reference sequence). The CDR3 totals 16 residues. Deletions cut 0 bases from V and 1 base from J, with 11 bases between. The CDR3 nucleotides read TGTGCCAGCAGCCAAGAACCGGGACTTCGCACAGATACGCAGTATTTT. Protein sequence: CASSQEPGLRTDTQYF.

This clonotype was picked up a small number of times. The CDR3 DNA is TGCAGTGCTAGTCGGGGACTAGCGGGGGGTCAACAAGAGACCCAGTACTTC. Translated: CSASRGLAGGQQETQYF. V is TRBV20-1 and J is TRBJ2-5; 15 bases are shared with TRBD2. The germline gives CDR1 DFQATT, CDR2 SNEGSKA (reference sequence). Losses at the gene ends were 3 bases for V and 2 bases for J; bases not matched to a gene: 7. The length of the CDR3 is 17 residues.

The J gene is TRBJ1-3, the V gene TRBV7-9; D gene ambiguous. The CDR3 covers 15 residues. Germline CDR1 reads SEHNR; CDR2 reads FQNEAQ (reference sequence). Trimming removed 0 bases at V and 5 bases at J, with 11 bases between. CDR3 amino acids: CASSLAKPTRNTIYF. The CDR3 DNA is TGTGCCAGCAGCTTAGCTAAGCCAACCAGAAACACCATATATTTT.

This clonotype came up many times. A junction boundary mismatches the germline segment, possibly from a read error. This rearrangement joins TRBV7-8 to TRBJ2-7, with D possibly TRBD2 on 6 matching bases. Germline assignment: CDR1 SGHVS and CDR2 FQNEAQ. The CDR3 is 13 amino acids. This chain's CDR3 is CASSLGPQAWGDF. Written as DNA, the CDR3 is TGTGCCAGCAGCTTAGGCCCACAGGCATGGGGGGATTTC.

The rearrangement links TRBV2 to TRBJ1-1; D perhaps matches TRBD1 (5 bases). Trimming took off 7 bases at V and 5 bases at J, with 14 bases between the two ends. There are 13 residues in the CDR3. Germline V gene data show CDR1 as SNHLY and CDR2 as FYNNEI. Here the CDR3 DNA reads TGTGCCAGCAACCCGGGGGTGGGAACTGAAGCTTTCTTT. It yields the protein CASNPGVGTEAFF. The full variable domain, rest sourced from reference TRBV2 and TRBJ1-1, is EPEVTQTPSHQVTQMGQEVILRCVPISNHLYFYWYRQILGQKVEFLVSFYNNEISEKSEIFDDQFSVERPDGSNFTLKIRSTKLEDSAMYFCASNPGVGTEAFFGQGTRLTVV.

The chain recombines TRBV11-2 with TRBJ1-1; D is possibly TRBD1 (5 bases). CDR1 and CDR2 (germline): SGHAT, FQNNGV. The CDR3 sequence is 15 residues long. The V gene lost 1 base and the J gene lost 5 bases, with 14 bases spanning the gap. In DNA form, the CDR3 reads TGTGCCAGCAGCTTAGGAAAGTCCGGGACGACTGAAGCTTTCTTT. This gives the protein CASSLGKSGTTEAFF. Using reference TRBV11-2 and TRBJ1-1 for the parts outside the CDR3, the full variable domain is EAGVAQSPRYKIIEKRQSVAFWCNPISGHATLYWYQQILGQGPKLLIQFQNNGVVDDSQLPKDRFSAERLKGVDSTLKIQPAKLEDSAVYLCASSLGKSGTTEAFFGQGTRLTVV.

The rearrangement uses TRBV12-3 or TRBV12-4 and TRBJ2-2, with 12 bases that match TRBD2. The CDR3 covers 22 residues. Trimming at V came to 3 bases and at J to 0 bases, leaving 17 bases not matched to a gene. CDR3 loop: CASSLDILAGGTIPSNTGELFF. The CDR3 DNA reads TGTGCCAGCAGTTTGGACATACTAGCGGGGGGTACGATACCCTCGAACACCGGGGAGCTGTTTTTT.

The chain joins TRBV20-1 to TRBJ2-3; 7 positions agree with TRBD2. The germline V gene has CDR1 DFQATT and CDR2 SNEGSKA (reference sequence). The V segment lost 3 bases and the J segment 4 bases; nucleotides outside the gene matches: 13. This CDR3 region has 16 residues. CDR3 residues: CSASAPTGGRPDTQYF. The CDR3 coding sequence is TGCAGTGCTAGTGCCCCAACGGGGGGTCGCCCAGATACGCAGTATTTT.

This clonotype has a handful of counts. The chain is built from TRBV4-2 and TRBJ1-2, with no clear D. The CDR3 is made up of 16 amino acids. CDR1 is LGHNA and CDR2 is YNFKEQ in the germline V gene. V was trimmed by 1 base and J by 3 bases, leaving 15 bases between them. The CDR3 DNA follows: TGTGCCAGCAGCCAAGTTTTAGGAACCGGCGACTATGGCTACACCTTC. It codes for CASSQVLGTGDYGYTF.

V is TRBV7-8 and J is TRBJ1-4, with a possible D match to TRBD1 (6 bases). The V and J ends lost 5 bases and 0 bases respectively, with 25 bases between them. The CDR3 is 20 amino acids. The germline V gene encodes CDR1 SGHVS and CDR2 FQNEAQ. CDR3 loop: CASSHPKLGGAGPTNEKLFF. In DNA form, the CDR3 reads TGTGCCAGCAGCCATCCTAAACTCGGGGGGGCTGGGCCAACTAATGAAAAACTGTTTTTT. The whole variable domain, filled in from reference TRBV7-8 and TRBJ1-4, reads GAGVSQSPRYKVAKRGQDVALRCDPISGHVSLFWYQQALGQGPEFLTYFQNEAQLDKSGLPSDRFFAERPEGSVSTLKIQRTQQEDSAVYLCASSHPKLGGAGPTNEKLFFGSGTQLSVL.

This clonotype occurred once. The J gene is TRBJ2-5, the V gene TRBV2; D uncertain. There are 13 residues in the CDR3. Per germline, CDR1 SNHLY and CDR2 FYNNEI. Trimming took off 4 bases at V and 2 bases at J, with 8 bases between the two ends. CDR3 bases: TGTGCCAGCAGTGTCCTAGTTCAAGAGACCCAGTACTTC. The encoded protein is CASSVLVQETQYF.

Only a few counts were recorded for this clonotype. This sequence joins TRBV29-1 and TRBJ2-1, with 9 positions matching TRBD1. The CDR3 totals 15 residues. Per germline, CDR1 SQVTM and CDR2 ANQGSEA. Unmatched junction bases numbered 10, after V lost 6 bases and J lost 4 bases. The DNA for the CDR3 is TGCAGCGTGCGCATCGGGACAGGGCGGTACAATGAGCAGTTCTTC. It codes for CSVRIGTGRYNEQFF.

The chain has TRBV4-1 and TRBJ1-1; D is possibly TRBD1 (5 bases). This CDR3 contains 16 residues. Germline V gene data show CDR1 as MGHRA and CDR2 as YSYEKL. V dropped 1 base and J dropped 1 base, with 13 bases sitting between them. CDR3 coding DNA: TGCGCCAGCAGCCAAGGTATATTGAGGGGGAACACTGAAGCTTTCTTT. Protein sequence: CASSQGILRGNTEAFF.